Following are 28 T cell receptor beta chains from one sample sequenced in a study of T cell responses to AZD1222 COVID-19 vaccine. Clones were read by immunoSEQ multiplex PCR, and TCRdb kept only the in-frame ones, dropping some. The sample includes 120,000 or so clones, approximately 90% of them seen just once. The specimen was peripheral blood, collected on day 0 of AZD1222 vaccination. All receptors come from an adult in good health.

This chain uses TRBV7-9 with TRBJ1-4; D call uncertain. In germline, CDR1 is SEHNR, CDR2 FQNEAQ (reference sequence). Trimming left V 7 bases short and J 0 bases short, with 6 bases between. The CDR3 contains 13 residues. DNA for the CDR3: TGTGCCAGCACACACGCAACTAATGAAAAACTGTTTTTT. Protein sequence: CASTHATNEKLFF.

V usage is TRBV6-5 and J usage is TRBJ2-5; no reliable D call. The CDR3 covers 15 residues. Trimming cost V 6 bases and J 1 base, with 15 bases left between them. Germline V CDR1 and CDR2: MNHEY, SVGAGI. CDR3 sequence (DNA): TGTGCCAGCAGCACCCTAAACTCCCGCCAAGAGACCCAGTACTTC. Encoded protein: CASSTLNSRQETQYF.

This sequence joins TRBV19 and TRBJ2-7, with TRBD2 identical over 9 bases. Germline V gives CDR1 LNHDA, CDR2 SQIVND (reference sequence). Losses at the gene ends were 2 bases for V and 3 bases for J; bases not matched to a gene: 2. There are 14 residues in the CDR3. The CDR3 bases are TGTGCCAGTAGTATATATAGCGGGAGCTACGAGCAGTACTTC. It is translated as CASSIYSGSYEQYF.

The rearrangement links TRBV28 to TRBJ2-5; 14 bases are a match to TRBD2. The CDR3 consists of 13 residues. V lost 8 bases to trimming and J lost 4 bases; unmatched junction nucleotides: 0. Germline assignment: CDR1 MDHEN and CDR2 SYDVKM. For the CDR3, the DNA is TGTGCCAGCGGACTAGCGGGAGGAGAGACCCAGTACTTC. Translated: CASGLAGGETQYF.

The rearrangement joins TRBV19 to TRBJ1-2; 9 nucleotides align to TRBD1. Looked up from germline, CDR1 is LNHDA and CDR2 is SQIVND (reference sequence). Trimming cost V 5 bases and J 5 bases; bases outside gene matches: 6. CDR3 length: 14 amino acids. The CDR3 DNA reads TGTGCCAGTAGTGCGACCGGGACAGGGTATGGCTACACCTTC. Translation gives CASSATGTGYGYTF.

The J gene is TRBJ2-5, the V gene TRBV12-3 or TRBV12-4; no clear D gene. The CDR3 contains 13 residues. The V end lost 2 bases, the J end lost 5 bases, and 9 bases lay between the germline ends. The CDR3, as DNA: TGTGCCAGCAGTTTAATCAGGCCGGAGACCCAGTACTTC. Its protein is CASSLIRPETQYF.

CDR3 sequence reads: CASSPAPGQRTEAFF. Written as DNA, the CDR3 is TGTGCCAGCAGCCCCGCCCCGGGGCAGAGGACTGAAGCTTTCTTT. This rearrangement joins TRBV14 to TRBJ1-1; TRBD1 might be the D (5 bases). The CDR3 has 15 residues. V dropped 4 bases and J dropped 5 bases, with 17 bases sitting between them. Germline loops: CDR1 SGHDN, CDR2 FVKESK. Combining the CDR3 with reference TRBV14 and TRBJ1-1 gives the whole variable domain EAGVTQFPSHSVIEKGQTVTLRCDPISGHDNLYWYRRVMGKEIKFLLHFVKESKQDESGMPNNRFLAERTGGTYSTLKVQPAELEDSGVYFCASSPAPGQRTEAFFGQGTRLTVV.

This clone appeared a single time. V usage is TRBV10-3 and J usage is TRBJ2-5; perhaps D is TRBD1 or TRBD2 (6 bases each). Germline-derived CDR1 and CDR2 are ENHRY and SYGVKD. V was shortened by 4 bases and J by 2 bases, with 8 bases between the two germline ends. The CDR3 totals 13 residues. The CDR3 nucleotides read TGTGCCATCAGTGGGGGGGCGCAAGAGACCCAGTACTTC. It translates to CAISGGAQETQYF.

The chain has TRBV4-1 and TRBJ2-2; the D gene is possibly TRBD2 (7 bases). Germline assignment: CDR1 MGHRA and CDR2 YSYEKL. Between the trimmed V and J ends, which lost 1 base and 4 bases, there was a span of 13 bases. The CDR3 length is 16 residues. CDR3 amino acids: CASSQVGGRGTGELFF. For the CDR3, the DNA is TGCGCCAGCAGCCAAGTAGGGGGGAGGGGCACCGGGGAGCTGTTTTTT.

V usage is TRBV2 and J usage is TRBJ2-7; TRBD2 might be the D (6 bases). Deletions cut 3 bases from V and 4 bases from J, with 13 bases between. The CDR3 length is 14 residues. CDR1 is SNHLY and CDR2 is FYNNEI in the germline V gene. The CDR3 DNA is TGTGCCAGCAGTGATCCAGGGAGGATTTACGAGCAGTACTTC. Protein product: CASSDPGRIYEQYF.

DNA for the CDR3: TGTGCCAGCAGTTACTCGGGGACCCCCCCCGGGGCCCAGCATTTT. Amino acid sequence: CASSYSGTPPGAQHF. The chain is built from TRBV6-2 or TRBV6-3 and TRBJ1-5; perhaps TRBD1 as D (5 bases). This CDR3 spans 15 amino acids. Germline CDR1 is MNHEY and CDR2 is SVGEGT. V lost 0 bases, J lost 11 bases, and 17 bases lay in between.

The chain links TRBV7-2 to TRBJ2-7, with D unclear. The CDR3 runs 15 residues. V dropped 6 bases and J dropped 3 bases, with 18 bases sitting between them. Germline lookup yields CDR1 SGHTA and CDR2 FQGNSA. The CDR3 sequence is CASSLGWGSFYEQYF. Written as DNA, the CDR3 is TGTGCCAGCAGTCTAGGGTGGGGTTCGTTCTACGAGCAGTACTTC.

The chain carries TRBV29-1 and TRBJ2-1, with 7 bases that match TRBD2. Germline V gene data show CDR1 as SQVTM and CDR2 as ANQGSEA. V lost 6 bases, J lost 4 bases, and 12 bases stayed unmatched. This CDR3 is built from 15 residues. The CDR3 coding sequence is TGCAGCGTCGTCTCGGGACTAAATAGGTACAATGAGCAGTTCTTC. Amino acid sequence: CSVVSGLNRYNEQFF.

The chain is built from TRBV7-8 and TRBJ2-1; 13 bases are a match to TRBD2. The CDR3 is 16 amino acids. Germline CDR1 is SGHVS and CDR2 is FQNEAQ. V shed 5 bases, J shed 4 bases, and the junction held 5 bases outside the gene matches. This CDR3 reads CASSPRTSGSYNEQFF. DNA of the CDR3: TGTGCCAGCAGCCCAAGGACTAGCGGGAGTTACAATGAGCAGTTCTTC.

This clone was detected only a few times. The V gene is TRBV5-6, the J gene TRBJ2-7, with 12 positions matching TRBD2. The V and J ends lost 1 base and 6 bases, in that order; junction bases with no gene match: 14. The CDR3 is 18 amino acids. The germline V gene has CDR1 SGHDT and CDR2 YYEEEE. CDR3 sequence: CASSLFWELAGGLGEQYF. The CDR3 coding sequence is TGTGCCAGCAGCTTGTTCTGGGAACTAGCGGGAGGTTTGGGCGAGCAGTACTTC. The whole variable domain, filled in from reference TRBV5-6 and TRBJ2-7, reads DAGVTQSPTHLIKTRGQQVTLRCSPKSGHDTVSWYQQALGQGPQFIFQYYEEEERQRGNFPDRFSGHQFPNYSSELNVNALLLGDSALYLCASSLFWELAGGLGEQYFGPGTRLTVT.

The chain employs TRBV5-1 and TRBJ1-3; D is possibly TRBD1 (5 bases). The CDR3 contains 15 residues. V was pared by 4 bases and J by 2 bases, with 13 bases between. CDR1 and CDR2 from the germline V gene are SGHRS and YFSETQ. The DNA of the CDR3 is TGCGCCAGCAGCAAGGGACTTACCACTGGAAACACCATATATTTT. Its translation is CASSKGLTTGNTIYF.

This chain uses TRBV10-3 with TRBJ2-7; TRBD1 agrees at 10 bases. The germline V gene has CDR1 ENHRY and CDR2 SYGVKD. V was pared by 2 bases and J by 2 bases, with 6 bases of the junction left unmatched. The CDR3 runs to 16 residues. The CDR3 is CAISEQGTGEPYEQYF. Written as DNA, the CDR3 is TGTGCCATCAGTGAGCAGGGGACAGGGGAACCCTACGAGCAGTACTTC.

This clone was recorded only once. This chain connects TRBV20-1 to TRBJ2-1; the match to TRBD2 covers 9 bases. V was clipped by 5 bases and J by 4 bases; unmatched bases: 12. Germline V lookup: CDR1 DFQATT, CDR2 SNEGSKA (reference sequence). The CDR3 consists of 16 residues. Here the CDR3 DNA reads TGCAGTGCTCGTGCCGGGGGCGCGGGGGGGTACAATGAGCAGTTCTTC. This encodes CSARAGGAGGYNEQFF.

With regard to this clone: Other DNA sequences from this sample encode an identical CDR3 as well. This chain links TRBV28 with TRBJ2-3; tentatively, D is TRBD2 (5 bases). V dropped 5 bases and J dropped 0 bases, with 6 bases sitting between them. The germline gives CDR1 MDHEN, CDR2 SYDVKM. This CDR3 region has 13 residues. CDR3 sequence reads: CASSSGSTDTQYF. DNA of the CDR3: TGTGCCAGCAGTAGCGGTAGCACAGATACGCAGTATTTT.

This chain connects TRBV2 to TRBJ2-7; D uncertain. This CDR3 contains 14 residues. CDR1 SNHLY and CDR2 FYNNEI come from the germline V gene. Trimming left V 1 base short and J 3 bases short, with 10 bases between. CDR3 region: CASSEGSPLYEQYF. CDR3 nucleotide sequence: TGTGCCAGCAGTGAAGGCAGCCCTCTCTACGAGCAGTACTTC. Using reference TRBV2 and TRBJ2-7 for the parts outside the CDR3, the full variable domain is EPEVTQTPSHQVTQMGQEVILRCVPISNHLYFYWYRQILGQKVEFLVSFYNNEISEKSEIFDDQFSVERPDGSNFTLKIRSTKLEDSAMYFCASSEGSPLYEQYFGPGTRLTVT.

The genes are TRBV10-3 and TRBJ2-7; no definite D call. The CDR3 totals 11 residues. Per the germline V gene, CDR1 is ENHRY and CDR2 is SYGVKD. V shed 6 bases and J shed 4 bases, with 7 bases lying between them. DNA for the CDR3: TGTGCCATCAGCCCGCGTTACGAGCAGTACTTC. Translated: CAISPRYEQYF.

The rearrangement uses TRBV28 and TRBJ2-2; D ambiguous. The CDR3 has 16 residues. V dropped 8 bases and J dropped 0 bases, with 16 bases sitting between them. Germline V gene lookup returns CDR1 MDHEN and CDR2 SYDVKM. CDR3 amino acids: CASVRIKGSNTGELFF. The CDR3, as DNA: TGTGCCAGCGTTCGAATTAAGGGTTCGAACACCGGGGAGCTGTTTTTT.

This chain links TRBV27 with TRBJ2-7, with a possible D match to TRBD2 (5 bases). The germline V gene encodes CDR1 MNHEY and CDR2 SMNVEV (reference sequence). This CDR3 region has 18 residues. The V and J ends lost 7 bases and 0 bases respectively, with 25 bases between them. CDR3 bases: TGTGCCAGCACCCGCCTGCCGGGGTCGCGGCCCCTCTCCTACGAGCAGTACTTC. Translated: CASTRLPGSRPLSYEQYF.

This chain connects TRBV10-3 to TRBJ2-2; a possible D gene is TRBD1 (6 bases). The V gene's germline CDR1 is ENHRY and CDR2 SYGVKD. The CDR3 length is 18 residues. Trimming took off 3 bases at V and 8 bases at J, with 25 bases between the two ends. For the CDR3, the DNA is TGTGCCATCAGTGAATTTCAGGGGCCCGACAGAAGCACTGGGGAGCTGTTTTTT. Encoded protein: CAISEFQGPDRSTGELFF.

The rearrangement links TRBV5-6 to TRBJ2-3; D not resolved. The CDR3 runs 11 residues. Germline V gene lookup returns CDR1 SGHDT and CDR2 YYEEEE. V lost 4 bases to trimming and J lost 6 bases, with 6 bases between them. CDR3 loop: CASSPGDTQYF. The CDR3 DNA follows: TGTGCCAGCAGCCCGGGCGATACGCAGTATTTT.

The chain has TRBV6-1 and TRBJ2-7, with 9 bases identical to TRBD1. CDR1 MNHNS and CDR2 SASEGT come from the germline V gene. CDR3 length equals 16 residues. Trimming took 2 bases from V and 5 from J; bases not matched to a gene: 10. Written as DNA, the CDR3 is TGTGCCAGCAGTGAATTAACTCCGGGACAGGGCCACGAGCAGTACTTC. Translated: CASSELTPGQGHEQYF.

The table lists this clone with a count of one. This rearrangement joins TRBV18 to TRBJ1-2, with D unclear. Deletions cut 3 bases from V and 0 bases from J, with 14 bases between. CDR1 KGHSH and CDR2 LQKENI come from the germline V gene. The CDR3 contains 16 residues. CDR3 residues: CASSPLEQPANYGYTF. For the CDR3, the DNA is TGTGCCAGCTCACCCCTCGAACAGCCAGCTAACTATGGCTACACCTTC.

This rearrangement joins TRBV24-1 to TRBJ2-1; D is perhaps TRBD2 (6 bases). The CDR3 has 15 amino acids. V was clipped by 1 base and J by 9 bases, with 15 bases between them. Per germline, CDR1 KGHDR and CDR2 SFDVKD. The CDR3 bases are TGTGCCACCAGTGATTTCGGGAGAGAGCGTGGTGAGCAGTTCTTC. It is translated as CATSDFGRERGEQFF.